What follows are 20 T cell receptor beta chains derived from one specimen sequenced in a study of vaccination and CD4 T cells after COVID-19. No cognate antigen is known for these TCRs. The Oncomine TCR Beta short-read assay was what sequenced the DNA obtained from cultured CD4+ T cells. TCRdb called the PCR reads again in MiXCR, with one record for every CDR3 protein. The sample lists approximately 17,000 distinct CDR3 sequences, around 53% occurring once. Treatment defined: roughly nine-day PBMC culture with coronavirus spike peptide pools or control peptides (ViraFEST assay). Sequencing was carried out using CD4+ T cells from blood, cultured in vitro. These TCRs come from a human donor who had recovered from COVID-19.

This clonotype was counted only a few times. The chain combines TRBV28 with TRBJ1-1, with D maybe TRBD1 (5 bases). The CDR3 runs to 12 residues. The germline gives CDR1 MDHEN, CDR2 SYDVKM. Trimming pared 5 bases from V and 5 bases from J, leaving 9 bases between. CDR3 residues: CASSRDRTEAFF. CDR3 coding DNA: TGTGCCAGCAGTCGAGACAGAACTGAAGCTTTCTTT.

Details on this clonotype: An end of the junction does not agree with germline; a read error may underlie this. This sequence joins TRBV7-7 and TRBJ2-1; 10 bases match TRBD1. The CDR3 spans 17 residues. CDR1 SSHAT and CDR2 FNYEAQ come from the germline V gene (reference sequence). The CDR3 sequence is CASSVYGGTGAPNEQFF. The CDR3 region has the DNA TGTGCTAGCAGCGTCTACGGAGGGACAGGGGCACCCAATGAGCAGTTCTTC. The full variable domain, in which reference TRBV7-7 and TRBJ2-1 provide the parts outside the CDR3, is GAGVSQSPRYKVTKRGQDVTLRCDPISSHATLYWYQQALGQGPEFLTYFNYEAQPDKSGLPSDRFSAERPEGSISTLTIQRTEQRDSAMYRCASSVYGGTGAPNEQFFGPGTRLTVL.

The J gene is TRBJ1-6, the V gene TRBV6-5; D possibly corresponds to TRBD1 (5 bases). The CDR3 extends over 16 amino acids. Germline-derived CDR1 and CDR2 are MNHEY and SVGAGI. The V end was cut by 0 bases, the J end by 9 bases, with 15 bases between. CDR3 residues: CASSYSSGEGISPLHF. The CDR3 nucleotides read TGTGCCAGCAGTTACTCATCCGGGGAGGGGATTTCACCCCTCCACTTT.

This chain links TRBV7-3 with TRBJ1-6, with D unclear. The length of the CDR3 is 13 residues. Trimming cost V 2 bases and J 7 bases, with 6 bases left between them. Per the germline V gene, CDR1 is SGHTA and CDR2 is FQGTGA. The CDR3 coding sequence is TGTGCCAGCAGCTTAGCCTCCAATTCACCCCTCCACTTT. Amino acids: CASSLASNSPLHF.

The V and J genes are TRBV24-1 and TRBJ2-5, with TRBD2 identical over 7 bases. Germline lookup yields CDR1 KGHDR and CDR2 SFDVKD. CDR3 length: 14 amino acids. Trimming removed 7 bases from V and 3 bases from J; junction bases left unmatched: 7. The DNA of the CDR3 is TGTGCCACCAGGGCTAGCGGTCCAGAAGAGACCCAGTACTTC. It encodes CATRASGPEETQYF.

V gene TRBV10-3 combines with J gene TRBJ2-1, with 8 bases identical to TRBD2. The germline V gene has CDR1 ENHRY and CDR2 SYGVKD. This CDR3 has 13 residues. The V gene end was trimmed by 6 bases and the J gene end by 7 bases; junction bases not matched to a gene: 5. For the CDR3, the DNA is TGTGCCATCAGGACGGGACTAGGGAATGAGCAGTTCTTC. Translated: CAIRTGLGNEQFF.

This clonotype has just a few counts. V and J are TRBV11-1 and TRBJ2-2; D could derive from TRBD1 or TRBD2 (5 bases each). Trimming cost V 5 bases and J 1 base, with 14 bases left between them. CDR3 length: 16 residues. Germline CDR1 is SGHAT and CDR2 is FQDESV (reference sequence). The CDR3 sequence is CASSAREGLNTGELFF. CDR3 DNA sequence: TGTGCCAGCAGCGCGAGAGAGGGGTTGAACACCGGGGAGCTGTTTTTT.

The gene calls are TRBV6-2 or TRBV6-3 and TRBJ2-2, with D maybe TRBD1 (5 bases). Trimming cost V 7 bases and J 2 bases, with 17 bases left between them. The germline gives CDR1 MNHEY, CDR2 SVGEGT. CDR3 size: 16 residues. CDR3 coding DNA: TGTGCCAGCATCCCCGACAGAGAATTCAACACCGGGGAGCTGTTTTTT. It is translated as CASIPDREFNTGELFF.

The chain carries TRBV7-8 and TRBJ2-5; D ambiguous. Trimming removed 0 bases from V and 5 bases from J, with 10 bases in between. CDR1 and CDR2 (germline): SGHVS, FQNEAQ. CDR3 length equals 14 residues. The DNA of the CDR3 is TGTGCCAGCAGCTTAGCGGCAGACTGGGAGACCCAGTACTTC. Translation gives CASSLAADWETQYF.

The genes are TRBV6-1 and TRBJ1-2; no reliable D call. V lost 4 bases and J lost 4, with 10 bases in between. The CDR3 contains 13 residues. Germline V gene lookup returns CDR1 MNHNS and CDR2 SASEGT. CDR3 nucleotides: TGTGCCAGCAGTGGATTTAGGACCTATGGCTACACCTTC. The encoded protein is CASSGFRTYGYTF.

The rearrangement uses TRBV29-1 and TRBJ2-1; D unresolved. In germline, CDR1 is SQVTM, CDR2 ANQGSEA. CDR3 length: 13 residues. Trimming took off 4 bases at V and 0 bases at J, with 7 bases between the two ends. CDR3 bases: TGCAGCGTTGGAGGAAGCTCCTACAATGAGCAGTTCTTC. This translates into CSVGGSSYNEQFF.

CDR3 coding DNA: TGTGCCAGTCGACTGGACGCCAGCCAAGAGACCCAGTACTTC. It specifies CASRLDASQETQYF. The chain recombines TRBV19 with TRBJ2-5; D gene ambiguous. CDR3 length: 14 residues. V gave up 8 bases and J gave up 1 base, with 14 bases separating them. Germline-derived CDR1 and CDR2 are LNHDA and SQIVND (reference sequence).

The V and J genes are TRBV28 and TRBJ1-2; no firm D call. The germline gives CDR1 MDHEN, CDR2 SYDVKM. The CDR3 has 14 amino acids. Trimming stripped 5 bases from V and 4 bases from J, with 14 bases between. The CDR3 region has the DNA TGTGCCAGCAGTCCTATCACGGTTAGCTATGGCTACACCTTC. This sequence encodes CASSPITVSYGYTF.

This chain connects TRBV11-3 to TRBJ1-5; D remains ambiguous. There are 13 residues in the CDR3. Germline assignment: CDR1 SGHNT and CDR2 YENEEA. V lost 5 bases to trimming and J lost 6 bases, with 11 bases between them. CDR3 region: CASSAHAGQPQHF. The CDR3 bases are TGTGCCAGCAGCGCACACGCGGGTCAGCCCCAGCATTTT.

The gene calls are TRBV15 and TRBJ2-2, with a weak D call TRBD1 (5 bases). Trimming left V 5 bases short and J 1 base short, with 11 bases between. The CDR3 contains 15 residues. Germline V gene data show CDR1 as LNHNV and CDR2 as YYDKDF (reference sequence). Here the CDR3 DNA reads TGTGCCACCAGCCCTTGGACACAGAACACCGGGGAGCTGTTTTTT. It codes for CATSPWTQNTGELFF.

The rearrangement joins TRBV5-1 to TRBJ1-5, with 10 bases that match TRBD1. The length of the CDR3 is 15 residues. The J segment lost 4 bases and the V segment lost 1 base, leaving 2 bases of the junction unmatched. Per the germline V gene, CDR1 is SGHRS and CDR2 is YFSETQ. The CDR3 DNA reads as TGCGCCAGCAGCTTGTCGGGACAGGGGAATCAGCCCCAGCATTTT. The encoded protein is CASSLSGQGNQPQHF.

The chain employs TRBV24-1 and TRBJ2-3, with D perhaps TRBD1 (6 bases). The CDR3 length is 14 residues. Trimming shortened V by 9 bases and J by 2 bases, and 14 bases separated the two germline ends. Germline V CDR1 and CDR2: KGHDR, SFDVKD. The CDR3 sequence is CATSGQFLTDTQYF. CDR3 coding DNA: TGTGCCACCTCCGGACAGTTTCTCACAGATACGCAGTATTTT.

This sequence joins TRBV7-3 and TRBJ2-5; 7 nucleotides agree with TRBD2. The ends lost 4 bases at V and 4 bases at J; junction bases unmatched: 9. From germline, CDR1 is SGHTA and CDR2 FQGTGA. The CDR3 has 15 residues. The CDR3: CASSSSSGWGETQYF. CDR3 nucleotides: TGTGCCAGCAGCTCTTCTAGCGGCTGGGGAGAGACCCAGTACTTC.

The chain joins TRBV6-1 to TRBJ1-1; no clear D gene. V lost 3 bases to trimming and J lost 5 bases, with 10 bases between them. The CDR3 is 13 residues long. The V gene's germline CDR1 is MNHNS and CDR2 SASEGT. The DNA for the CDR3 is TGTGCCAGCAGTGACCAAGGATATACTGAAGCTTTCTTT. Protein product: CASSDQGYTEAFF.

As to this clonotype: At one end, the junction sequence differs from germline, possibly due to a read error. The chain joins TRBV7-7 to TRBJ2-2; perhaps TRBD1 as D (6 bases). Germline V lookup: CDR1 SSHAT, CDR2 FNYEAQ (reference sequence). The CDR3 is made up of 13 amino acids. The CDR3 region has the DNA TGTGCTAGCAGCTTACAGGGTAGCCGGGAGCTGTTTTTT. Its protein is CASSLQGSRELFF.